Below, one TCR beta chain is given with its context. Its antigen is unidentified. This sample stems from a study of T cell responses to AZD1222 COVID-19 vaccine. Findings and caveats of the study: Close to half of spike-specific TCRs reportedly recognize unmutated variant regions. Clonal diversity was possibly underestimated; the donors were predominantly white British and more often female.

Assay: immunoSEQ multiplex PCR; the TCRdb copy retains only in-frame clones and omits some. The table records over 150,000 clones, 90% of them present only once. V lost 0 bases and J 2 bases, leaving 8 bases between the germline ends. The length of the CDR3 is 14 residues. Germline CDR1 reads SGDLS; CDR2 reads YYNGEE. The rearrangement joins TRBV9 to TRBJ1-1; D remains ambiguous. This TCR was recovered from an adult in good health. Sequenced here: peripheral blood, sampled on day 0 of AZD1222 vaccination. This chain's CDR3 is CASSVATVNTEAFF. As DNA, the CDR3 is TGTGCCAGCAGCGTAGCCACAGTTAACACTGAAGCTTTCTTT.